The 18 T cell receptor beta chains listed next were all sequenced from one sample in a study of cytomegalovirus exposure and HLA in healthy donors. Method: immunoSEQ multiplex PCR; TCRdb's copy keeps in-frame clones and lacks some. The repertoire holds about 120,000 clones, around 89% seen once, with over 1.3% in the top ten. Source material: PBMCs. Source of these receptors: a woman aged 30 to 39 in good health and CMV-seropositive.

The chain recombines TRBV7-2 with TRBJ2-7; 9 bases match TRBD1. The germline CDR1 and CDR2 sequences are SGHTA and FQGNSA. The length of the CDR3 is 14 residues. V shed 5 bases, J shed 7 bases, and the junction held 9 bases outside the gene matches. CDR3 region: CASSPGQGQGEQYF. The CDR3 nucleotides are TGTGCCAGCAGCCCGGGACAGGGTCAGGGAGAGCAGTACTTC.

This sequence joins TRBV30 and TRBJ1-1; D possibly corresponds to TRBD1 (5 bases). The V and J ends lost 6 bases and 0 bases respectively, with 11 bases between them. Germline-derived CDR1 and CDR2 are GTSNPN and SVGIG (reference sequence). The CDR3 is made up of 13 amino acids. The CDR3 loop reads CACSGTLNTEAFF. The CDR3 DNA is TGTGCCTGTAGCGGGACGTTGAACACTGAAGCTTTCTTT.

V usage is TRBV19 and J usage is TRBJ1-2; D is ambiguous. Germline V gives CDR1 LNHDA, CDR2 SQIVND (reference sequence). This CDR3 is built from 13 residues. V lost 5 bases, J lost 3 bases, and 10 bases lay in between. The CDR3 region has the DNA TGTGCCAGTAGTGACCGGGGAGACTATGGCTACACCTTC. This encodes CASSDRGDYGYTF.

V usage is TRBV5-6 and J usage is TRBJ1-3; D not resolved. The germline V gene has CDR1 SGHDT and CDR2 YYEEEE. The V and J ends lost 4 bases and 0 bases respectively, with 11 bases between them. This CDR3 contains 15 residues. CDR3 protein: CASSQSPGSGNTIYF. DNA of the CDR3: TGTGCCAGCAGCCAGAGCCCGGGCTCTGGAAACACCATATATTTT.

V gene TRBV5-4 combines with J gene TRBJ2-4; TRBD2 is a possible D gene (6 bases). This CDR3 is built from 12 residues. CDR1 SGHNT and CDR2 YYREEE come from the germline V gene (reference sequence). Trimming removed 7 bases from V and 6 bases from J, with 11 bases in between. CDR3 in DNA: TGTGCCAGCGGGGACTCGGGAAACATTCAGTACTTC. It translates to CASGDSGNIQYF.

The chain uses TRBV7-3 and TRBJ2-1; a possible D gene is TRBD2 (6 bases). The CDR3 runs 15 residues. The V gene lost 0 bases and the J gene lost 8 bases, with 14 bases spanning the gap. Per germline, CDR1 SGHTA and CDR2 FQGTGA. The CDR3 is CASSLTAGSAHEQFF. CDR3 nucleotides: TGTGCCAGCAGCTTAACTGCGGGATCGGCCCATGAGCAGTTCTTC.

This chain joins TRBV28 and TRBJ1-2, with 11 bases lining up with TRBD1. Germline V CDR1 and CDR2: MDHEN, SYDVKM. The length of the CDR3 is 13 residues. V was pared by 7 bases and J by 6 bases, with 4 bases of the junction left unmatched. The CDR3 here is CASIEDRGHGYTF. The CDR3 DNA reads TGTGCCAGCATTGAGGACAGGGGGCATGGCTACACCTTC.

The CDR3 loop reads CASSLFSGANNEQFF. For the CDR3, the DNA is TGCGCCAGCAGCTTGTTTAGCGGGGCAAACAATGAGCAGTTCTTC. This chain joins TRBV5-1 and TRBJ2-1, with 8 nucleotides matching TRBD2. Trimming cost V 1 base and J 5 bases; bases outside gene matches: 5. The germline gives CDR1 SGHRS, CDR2 YFSETQ. This CDR3 has 15 amino acids.

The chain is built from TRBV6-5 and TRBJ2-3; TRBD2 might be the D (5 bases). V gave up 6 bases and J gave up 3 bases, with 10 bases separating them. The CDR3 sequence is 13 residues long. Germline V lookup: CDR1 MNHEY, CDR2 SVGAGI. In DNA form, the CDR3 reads TGTGCCAGCAGACCCCCGGGAACAGATACGCAGTATTTT. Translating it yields CASRPPGTDTQYF.

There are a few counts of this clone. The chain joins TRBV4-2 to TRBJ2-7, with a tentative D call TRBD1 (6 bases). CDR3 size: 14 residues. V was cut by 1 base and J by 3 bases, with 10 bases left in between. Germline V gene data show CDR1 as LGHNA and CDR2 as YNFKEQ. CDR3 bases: TGTGCCAGCAGCCAAGGGCAGGGGAGCTACGAGCAGTACTTC. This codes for CASSQGQGSYEQYF.

CDR3 residues: CASSYSSSRSPQHF. CDR3 coding DNA: TGTGCCAGCAGTTACTCGTCAAGCCGGTCGCCCCAGCATTTT. The rearrangement joins TRBV6-6 to TRBJ1-5; D remains ambiguous. The CDR3 runs 14 residues. Trimming stripped 0 bases from V and 9 bases from J, with 12 bases between. Germline V gene data show CDR1 as MNHNY and CDR2 as SVGAGI (reference sequence).

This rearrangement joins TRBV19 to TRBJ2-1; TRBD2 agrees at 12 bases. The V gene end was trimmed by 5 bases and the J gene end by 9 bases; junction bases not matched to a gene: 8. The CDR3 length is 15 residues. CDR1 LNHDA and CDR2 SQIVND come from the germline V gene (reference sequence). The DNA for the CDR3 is TGTGCCAGTAGTTTCCTAGCGGGAGGGGTGGGTGAGCAGTTCTTC. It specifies CASSFLAGGVGEQFF.

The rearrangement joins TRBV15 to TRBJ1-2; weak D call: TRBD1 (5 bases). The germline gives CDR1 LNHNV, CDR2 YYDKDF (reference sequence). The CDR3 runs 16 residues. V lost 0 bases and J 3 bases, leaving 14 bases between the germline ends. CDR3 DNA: TGTGCCACCAGCAGAGATCTCGGGGGAGACGACTATGGCTACACCTTC. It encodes CATSRDLGGDDYGYTF.

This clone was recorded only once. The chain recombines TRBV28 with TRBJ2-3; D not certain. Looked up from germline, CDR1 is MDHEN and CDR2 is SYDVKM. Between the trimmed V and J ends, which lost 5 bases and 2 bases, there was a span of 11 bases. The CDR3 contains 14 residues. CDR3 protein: CASSAQDITDTQYF. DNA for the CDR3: TGTGCCAGCAGTGCCCAGGATATCACAGATACGCAGTATTTT.

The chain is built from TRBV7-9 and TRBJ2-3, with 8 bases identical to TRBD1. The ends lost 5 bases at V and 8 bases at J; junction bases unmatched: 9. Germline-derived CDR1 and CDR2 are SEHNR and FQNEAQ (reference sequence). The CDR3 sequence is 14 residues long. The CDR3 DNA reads TGTGCCAGCAGCCAGGGGGCTAGCTGGCGTACGCAGTATTTT. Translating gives CASSQGASWRTQYF.

CDR3 sequence reads: CASTLSRREGPPLHF. CDR3 DNA sequence: TGTGCCAGCACCCTCTCCCGCAGGGAAGGTCCGCCCCTCCACTTT. The rearrangement links TRBV28 to TRBJ1-6; possible D gene TRBD1, 5 bases. V lost 7 bases and J 13 bases, leaving 23 bases between the germline ends. The CDR3 sequence is 15 residues long. The germline CDR1 and CDR2 sequences are MDHEN and SYDVKM.

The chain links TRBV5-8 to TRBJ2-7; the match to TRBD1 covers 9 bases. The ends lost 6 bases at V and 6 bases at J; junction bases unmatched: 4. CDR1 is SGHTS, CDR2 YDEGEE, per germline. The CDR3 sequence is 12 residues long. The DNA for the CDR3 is TGTGCCAGCATCACAGGGGGCGGCGAGCAGTACTTC. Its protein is CASITGGGEQYF. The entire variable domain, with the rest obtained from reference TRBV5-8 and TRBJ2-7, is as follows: EAGVTQSPTHLIKTRGQQATLRCSPISGHTSVYWYQQALGLGLQFLLWYDEGEERNRGNFPPRFSGRQFPNYSSELNVNALELEDSALYLCASITGGGEQYFGPGTRLTVT.

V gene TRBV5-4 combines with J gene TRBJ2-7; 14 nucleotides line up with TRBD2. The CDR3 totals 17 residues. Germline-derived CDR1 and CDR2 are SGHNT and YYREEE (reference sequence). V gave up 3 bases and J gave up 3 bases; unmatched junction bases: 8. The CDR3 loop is CASSSGGTSGSIYEQYF. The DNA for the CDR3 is TGTGCCAGCAGCTCTGGAGGGACTAGCGGGAGTATCTACGAGCAGTACTTC. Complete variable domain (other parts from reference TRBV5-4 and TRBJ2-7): ETGVTQSPTHLIKTRGQQVTLRCSSQSGHNTVSWYQQALGQGPQFIFQYYREEENGRGNFPPRFSGLQFPNYSSELNVNALELDDSALYLCASSSGGTSGSIYEQYFGPGTRLTVT.